There are a few counts of the clone carrying this T cell receptor (beta chain). Its specificity is unknown. The data were produced by immunoSEQ multiplex PCR, yet TCRdb's version contains in-frame clones alone and is incomplete. The table lists roughly 96,000 clones, around 89% of them singletons. CDR3 length: 16 residues. The sample originates from a study of T cell responses to AZD1222 COVID-19 vaccine. Study conclusions and caveats: An increase in Spike-specific TCR breadth and depth was observed after two AZD1222 doses. Within unmutated variant regions lay the reported targets of nearly half of spike-specific TCRs. Repertoire samples came only from after the peak T cell response. The donor cohort was predominantly white British with a female majority, and clonal diversity may have been underestimated.

Specimen: peripheral blood, collected on day 0 of AZD1222 vaccination. This sequence was found in an adult in good health. The chain uses TRBV21-1 and TRBJ2-7; the table gives TRBD1 as D, unverified against the DNA. TRBV21-1 is shown as a pseudogene. The CDR3, as DNA: TGTGCCAGCAGCAAAGAAAAGGACATCGTCTCCTACGAGCAGTACTTC. It encodes CASSKEKDIVSYEQYF.